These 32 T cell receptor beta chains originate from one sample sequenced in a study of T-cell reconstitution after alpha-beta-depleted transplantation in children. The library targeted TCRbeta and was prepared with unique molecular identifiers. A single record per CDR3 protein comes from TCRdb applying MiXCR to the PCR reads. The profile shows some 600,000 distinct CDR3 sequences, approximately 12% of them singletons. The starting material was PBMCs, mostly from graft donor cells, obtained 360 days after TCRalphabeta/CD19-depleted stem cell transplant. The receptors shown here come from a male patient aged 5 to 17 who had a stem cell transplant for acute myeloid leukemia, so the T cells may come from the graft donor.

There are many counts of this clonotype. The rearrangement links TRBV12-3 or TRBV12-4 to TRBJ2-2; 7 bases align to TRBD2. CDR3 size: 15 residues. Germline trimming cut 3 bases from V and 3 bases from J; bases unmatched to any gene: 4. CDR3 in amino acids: CASSFASGYTGELFF. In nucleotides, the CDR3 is TGTGCCAGCAGTTTCGCTAGCGGCTACACCGGGGAGCTGTTTTTT.

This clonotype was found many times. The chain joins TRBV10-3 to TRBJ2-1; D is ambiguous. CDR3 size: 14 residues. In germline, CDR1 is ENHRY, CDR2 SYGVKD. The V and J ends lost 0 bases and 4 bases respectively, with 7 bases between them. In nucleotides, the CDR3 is TGTGCCATCAGTGAGTCGGGTCTTTACAATGAGCAGTTCTTC. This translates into CAISESGLYNEQFF.

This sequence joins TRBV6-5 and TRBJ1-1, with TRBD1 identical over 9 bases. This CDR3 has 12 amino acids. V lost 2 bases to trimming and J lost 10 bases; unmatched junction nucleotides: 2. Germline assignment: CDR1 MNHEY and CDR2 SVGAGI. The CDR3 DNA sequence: TGTGCCAGCAGTTACAACAGGGGGCGAGCTTTCTTT. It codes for CASSYNRGRAFF.

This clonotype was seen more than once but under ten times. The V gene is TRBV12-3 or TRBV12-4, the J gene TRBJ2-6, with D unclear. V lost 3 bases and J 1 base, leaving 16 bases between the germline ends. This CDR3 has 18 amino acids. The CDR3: CASSFMAAPGSGANVLTF. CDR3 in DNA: TGTGCCAGCAGTTTCATGGCGGCCCCAGGATCTGGGGCCAACGTCCTGACTTTC.

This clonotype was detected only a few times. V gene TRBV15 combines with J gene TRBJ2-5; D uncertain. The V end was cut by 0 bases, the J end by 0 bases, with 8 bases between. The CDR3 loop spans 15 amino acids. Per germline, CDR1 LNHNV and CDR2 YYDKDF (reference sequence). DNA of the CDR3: TGTGCCACCAGCAGAGACAGGCTGGACCAAGAGACCCAGTACTTC. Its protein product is CATSRDRLDQETQYF.

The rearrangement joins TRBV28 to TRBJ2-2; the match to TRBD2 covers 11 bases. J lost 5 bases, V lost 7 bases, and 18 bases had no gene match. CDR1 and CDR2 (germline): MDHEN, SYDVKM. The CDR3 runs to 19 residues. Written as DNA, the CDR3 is TGTGCCAGCACCAAGGGCCGGGGACTAGCGGTCTTGAGGACCGGGGAGCTGTTTTTT. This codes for CASTKGRGLAVLRTGELFF.

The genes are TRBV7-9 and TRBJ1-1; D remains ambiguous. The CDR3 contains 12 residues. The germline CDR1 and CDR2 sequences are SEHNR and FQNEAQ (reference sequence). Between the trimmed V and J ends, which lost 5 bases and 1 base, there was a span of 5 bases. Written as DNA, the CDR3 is TGTGCCAGCAGCACACAGAACACTGAAGCTTTCTTT. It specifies CASSTQNTEAFF. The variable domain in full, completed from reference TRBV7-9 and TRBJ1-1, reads DTGVSQNPRHKITKRGQNVTFRCDPISEHNRLYWYRQTLGQGPEFLTYFQNEAQLEKSRLLSDRFSAERPKGSFSTLEIQRTEQGDSAMYLCASSTQNTEAFFGQGTRLTVV.

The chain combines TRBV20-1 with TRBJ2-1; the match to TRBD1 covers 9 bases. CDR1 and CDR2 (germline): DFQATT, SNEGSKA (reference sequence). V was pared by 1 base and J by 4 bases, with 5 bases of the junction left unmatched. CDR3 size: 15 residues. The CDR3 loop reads CSARVDRGSYNEQFF. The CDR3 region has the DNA TGCAGTGCTAGAGTAGACAGGGGGAGTTACAATGAGCAGTTCTTC.

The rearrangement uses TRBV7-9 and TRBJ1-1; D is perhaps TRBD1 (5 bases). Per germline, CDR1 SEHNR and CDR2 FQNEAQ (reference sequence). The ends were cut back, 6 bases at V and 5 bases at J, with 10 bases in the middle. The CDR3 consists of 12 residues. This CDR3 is CASRGLRTEAFF. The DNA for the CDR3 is TGTGCCAGCAGGGGGCTAAGGACTGAAGCTTTCTTT.

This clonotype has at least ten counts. The CDR3 DNA reads TGCGCCAGCAGCTTGGCACCGGGGATGAGGGAAGAGCAGTACTTC. Encoded protein: CASSLAPGMREEQYF. The chain uses TRBV5-1 and TRBJ2-7, with D possibly being TRBD2 (5 bases). This CDR3 spans 15 amino acids. The germline V and J ends were trimmed by 0 bases and 7 bases, with 17 bases remaining between them. CDR1 and CDR2 from the germline V gene are SGHRS and YFSETQ.

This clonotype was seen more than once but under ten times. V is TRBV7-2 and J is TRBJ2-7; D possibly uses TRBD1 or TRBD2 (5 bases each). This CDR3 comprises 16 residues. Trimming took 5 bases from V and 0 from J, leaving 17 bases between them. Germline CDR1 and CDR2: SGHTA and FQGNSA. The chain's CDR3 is CASSLRAGGSSYEQYF. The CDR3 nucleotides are TGTGCCAGCAGCCTCAGGGCTGGCGGGTCCTCCTACGAGCAGTACTTC.

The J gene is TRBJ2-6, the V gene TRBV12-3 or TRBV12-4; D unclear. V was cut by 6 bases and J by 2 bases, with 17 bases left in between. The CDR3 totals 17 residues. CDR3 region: CASRFGFPLPGANVLTF. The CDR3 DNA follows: TGTGCCAGCAGGTTCGGGTTTCCTCTCCCTGGGGCCAACGTCCTGACTTTC.

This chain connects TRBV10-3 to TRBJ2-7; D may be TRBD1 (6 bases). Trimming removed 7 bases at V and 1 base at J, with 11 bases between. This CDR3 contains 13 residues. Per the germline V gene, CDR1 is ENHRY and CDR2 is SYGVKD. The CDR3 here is CAIIEDSSYEQYF. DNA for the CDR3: TGTGCCATCATCGAGGACAGTTCCTACGAGCAGTACTTC.

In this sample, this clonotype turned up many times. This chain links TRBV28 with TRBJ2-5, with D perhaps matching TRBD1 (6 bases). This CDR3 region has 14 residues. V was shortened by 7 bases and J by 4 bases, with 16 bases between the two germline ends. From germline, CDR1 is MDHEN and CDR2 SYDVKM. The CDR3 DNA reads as TGTGCCAGCACCCAAACGGACAGCGTAGAGACCCAGTACTTC. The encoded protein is CASTQTDSVETQYF.

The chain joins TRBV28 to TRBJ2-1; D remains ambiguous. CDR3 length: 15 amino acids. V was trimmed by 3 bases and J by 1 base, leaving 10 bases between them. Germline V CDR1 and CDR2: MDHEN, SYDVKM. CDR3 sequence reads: CASSLVWVSYNEQFF. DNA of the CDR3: TGTGCCAGCAGTTTGGTGTGGGTGTCCTACAATGAGCAGTTCTTC.

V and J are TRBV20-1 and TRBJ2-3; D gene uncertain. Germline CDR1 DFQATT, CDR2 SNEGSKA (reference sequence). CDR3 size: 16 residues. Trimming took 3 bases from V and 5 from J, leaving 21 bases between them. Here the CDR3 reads CSASRRILAARDTQYF. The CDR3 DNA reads TGCAGTGCTAGTCGCAGGATTCTTGCAGCGCGAGATACGCAGTATTTT.

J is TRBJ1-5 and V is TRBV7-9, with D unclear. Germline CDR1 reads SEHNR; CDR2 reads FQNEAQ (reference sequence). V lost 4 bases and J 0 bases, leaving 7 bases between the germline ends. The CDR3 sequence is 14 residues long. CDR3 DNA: TGTGCCAGCAGCTACGGGGTTAGCAATCAGCCCCAGCATTTT. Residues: CASSYGVSNQPQHF. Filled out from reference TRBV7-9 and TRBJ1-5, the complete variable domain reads DTGVSQNPRHKITKRGQNVTFRCDPISEHNRLYWYRQTLGQGPEFLTYFQNEAQLEKSRLLSDRFSAERPKGSFSTLEIQRTEQGDSAMYLCASSYGVSNQPQHFGDGTRLSIL.

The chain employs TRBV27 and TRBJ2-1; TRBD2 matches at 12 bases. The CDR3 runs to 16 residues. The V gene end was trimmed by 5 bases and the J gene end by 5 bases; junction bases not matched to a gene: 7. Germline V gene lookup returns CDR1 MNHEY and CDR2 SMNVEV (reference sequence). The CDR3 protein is CASSNLGLAGNNEQFF. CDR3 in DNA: TGTGCCAGCAGTAACCTTGGACTAGCGGGGAACAATGAGCAGTTCTTC.

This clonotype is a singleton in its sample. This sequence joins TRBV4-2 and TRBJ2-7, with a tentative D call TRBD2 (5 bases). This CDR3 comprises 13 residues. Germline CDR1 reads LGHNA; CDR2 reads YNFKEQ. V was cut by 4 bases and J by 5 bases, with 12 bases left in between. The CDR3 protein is CASSPWTGDEQYF. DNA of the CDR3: TGTGCCAGCAGCCCTTGGACCGGGGACGAGCAGTACTTC.

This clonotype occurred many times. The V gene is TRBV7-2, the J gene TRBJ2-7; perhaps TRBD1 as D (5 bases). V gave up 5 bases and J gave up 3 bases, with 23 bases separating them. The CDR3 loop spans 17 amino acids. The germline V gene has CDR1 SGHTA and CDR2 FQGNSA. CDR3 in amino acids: CASSTTLGAGKGYEQYF. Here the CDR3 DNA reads TGTGCCAGCAGCACCACCCTAGGGGCAGGGAAGGGCTACGAGCAGTACTTC.

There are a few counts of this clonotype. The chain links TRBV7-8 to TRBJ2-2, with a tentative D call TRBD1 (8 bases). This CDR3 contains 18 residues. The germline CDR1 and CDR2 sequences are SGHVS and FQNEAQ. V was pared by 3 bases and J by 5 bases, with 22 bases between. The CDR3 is CASSFGRTGRVGTGELFF. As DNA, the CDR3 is TGTGCCAGCAGCTTCGGCCGGACAGGGAGGGTGGGGACCGGGGAGCTGTTTTTT.

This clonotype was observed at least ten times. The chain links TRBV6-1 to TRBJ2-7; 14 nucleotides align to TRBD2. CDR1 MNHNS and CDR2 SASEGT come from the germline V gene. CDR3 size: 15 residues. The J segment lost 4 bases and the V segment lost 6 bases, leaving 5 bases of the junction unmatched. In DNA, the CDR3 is TGTGCCAGCAGCCCTCGGACTAGCGGGAGGTACGAGCAGTACTTC. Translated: CASSPRTSGRYEQYF.

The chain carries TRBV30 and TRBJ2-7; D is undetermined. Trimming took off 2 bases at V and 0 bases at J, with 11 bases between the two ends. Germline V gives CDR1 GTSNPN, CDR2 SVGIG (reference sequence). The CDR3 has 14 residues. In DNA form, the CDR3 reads TGTGCCTGGAGTCCGGGCCCGCCCTCCTACGAGCAGTACTTC. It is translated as CAWSPGPPSYEQYF.

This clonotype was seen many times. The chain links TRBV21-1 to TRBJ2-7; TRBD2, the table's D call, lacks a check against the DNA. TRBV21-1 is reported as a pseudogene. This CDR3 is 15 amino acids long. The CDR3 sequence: CASNETLPRRGEQYF. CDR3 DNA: TGTGCCAGCAACGAAACCCTGCCGCGCAGGGGCGAGCAGTACTTC.

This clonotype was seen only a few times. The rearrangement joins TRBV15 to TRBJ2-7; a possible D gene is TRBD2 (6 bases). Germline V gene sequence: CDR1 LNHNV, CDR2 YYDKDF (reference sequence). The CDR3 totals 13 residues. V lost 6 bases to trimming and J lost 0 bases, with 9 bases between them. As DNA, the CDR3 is TGTGCCACCAGTCCTAGCGCCTCCTACGAGCAGTACTTC. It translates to CATSPSASYEQYF.

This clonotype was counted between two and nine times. CDR3 sequence reads: CASSLVGQGTYNEQFF. The CDR3 DNA sequence: TGTGCCAGCAGCTTAGTGGGACAGGGGACCTACAATGAGCAGTTCTTC. This chain links TRBV7-9 with TRBJ2-1; 10 bases line up with TRBD1. This CDR3 has 16 residues. V was clipped by 1 base and J by 2 bases; unmatched bases: 2. Germline lookup yields CDR1 SEHNR and CDR2 FQNEAQ (reference sequence).

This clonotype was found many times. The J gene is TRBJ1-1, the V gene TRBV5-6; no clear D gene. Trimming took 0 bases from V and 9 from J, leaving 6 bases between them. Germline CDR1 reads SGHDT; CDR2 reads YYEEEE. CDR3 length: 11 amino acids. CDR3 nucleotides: TGTGCCAGCAGCTTGGGGCGGCAAGCTTTCTTT. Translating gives CASSLGRQAFF.

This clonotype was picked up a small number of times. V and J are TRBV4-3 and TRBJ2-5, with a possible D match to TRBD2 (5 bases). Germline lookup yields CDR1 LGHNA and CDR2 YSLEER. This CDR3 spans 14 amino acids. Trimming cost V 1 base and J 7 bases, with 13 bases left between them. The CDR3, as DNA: TGCGCCAGCAGCCAAGTGTCGGGGTTTGGGACCCAGTACTTC. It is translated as CASSQVSGFGTQYF.

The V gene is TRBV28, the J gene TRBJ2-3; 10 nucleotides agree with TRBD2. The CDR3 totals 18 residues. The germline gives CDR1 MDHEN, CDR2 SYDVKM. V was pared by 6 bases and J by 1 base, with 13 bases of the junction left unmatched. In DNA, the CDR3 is TGTGCCAGCAGCCAAAGGCTAGCGGGAGATCATGGCACAGATACGCAGTATTTT. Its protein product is CASSQRLAGDHGTDTQYF.

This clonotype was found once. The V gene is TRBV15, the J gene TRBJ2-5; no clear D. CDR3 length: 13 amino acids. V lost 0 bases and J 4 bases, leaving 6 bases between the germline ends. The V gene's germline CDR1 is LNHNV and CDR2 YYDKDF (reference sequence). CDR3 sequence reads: CATSRDWGETQYF. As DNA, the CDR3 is TGTGCCACCAGCAGAGATTGGGGAGAGACCCAGTACTTC.

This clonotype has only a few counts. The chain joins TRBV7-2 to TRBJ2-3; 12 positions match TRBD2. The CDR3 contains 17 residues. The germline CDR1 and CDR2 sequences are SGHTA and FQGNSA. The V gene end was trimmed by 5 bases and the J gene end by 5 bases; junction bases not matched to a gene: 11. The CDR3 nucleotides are TGTGCCAGCAGCCCCGGACTAGCGGGAATATCGGTAGATACGCAGTATTTT. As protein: CASSPGLAGISVDTQYF.

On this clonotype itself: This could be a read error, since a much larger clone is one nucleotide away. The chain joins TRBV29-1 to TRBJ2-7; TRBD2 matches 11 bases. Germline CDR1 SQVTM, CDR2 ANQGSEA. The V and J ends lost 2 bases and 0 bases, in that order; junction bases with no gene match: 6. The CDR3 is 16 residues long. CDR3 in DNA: TGCAGCGTTGAAAAACTAGCGGGAGTGATCTCCTACGAGCAGTACGTC. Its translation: CSVEKLAGVISYEQYV.